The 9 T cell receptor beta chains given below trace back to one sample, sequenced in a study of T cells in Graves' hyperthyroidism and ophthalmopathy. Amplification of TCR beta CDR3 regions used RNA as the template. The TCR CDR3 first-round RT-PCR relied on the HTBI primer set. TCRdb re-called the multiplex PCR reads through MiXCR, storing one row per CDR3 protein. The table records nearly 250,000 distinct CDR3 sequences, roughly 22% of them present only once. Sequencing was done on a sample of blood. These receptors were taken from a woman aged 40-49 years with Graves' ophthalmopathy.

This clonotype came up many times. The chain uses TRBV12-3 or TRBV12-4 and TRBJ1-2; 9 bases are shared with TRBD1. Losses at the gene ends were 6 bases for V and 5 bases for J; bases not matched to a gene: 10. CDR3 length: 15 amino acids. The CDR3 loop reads CASRGRDRVGYGYTF. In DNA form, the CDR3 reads TGTGCCAGCAGGGGACGGGACAGGGTGGGTTATGGCTACACCTTC.

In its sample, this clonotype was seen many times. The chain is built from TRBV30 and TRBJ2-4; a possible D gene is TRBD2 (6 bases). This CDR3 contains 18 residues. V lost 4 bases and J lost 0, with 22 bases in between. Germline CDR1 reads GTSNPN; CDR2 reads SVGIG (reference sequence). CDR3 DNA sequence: TGTGCCTGGATGGGACTTTCCCCGAAAGATATAGCCAAAAACATTCAGTACTTC. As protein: CAWMGLSPKDIAKNIQYF.

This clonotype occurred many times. This chain's CDR3 is CASRNRAPNTGELFF. In nucleotides, the CDR3 is TGTGCCAGTAGAAACAGGGCACCGAACACCGGGGAGCTGTTTTTT. This chain links TRBV19 with TRBJ2-2; possibly TRBD1 for D (6 bases). The CDR3 is made up of 15 amino acids. The V end lost 6 bases, the J end lost 0 bases, and 11 bases lay between the germline ends. The V gene's germline CDR1 is LNHDA and CDR2 SQIVND (reference sequence).

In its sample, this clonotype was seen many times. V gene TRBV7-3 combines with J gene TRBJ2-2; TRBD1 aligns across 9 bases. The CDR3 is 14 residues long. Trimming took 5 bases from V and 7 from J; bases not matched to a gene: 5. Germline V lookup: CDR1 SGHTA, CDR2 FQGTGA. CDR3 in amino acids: CASSAQGAGGELFF. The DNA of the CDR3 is TGTGCCAGCAGCGCACAGGGGGCGGGCGGGGAGCTGTTTTTT.

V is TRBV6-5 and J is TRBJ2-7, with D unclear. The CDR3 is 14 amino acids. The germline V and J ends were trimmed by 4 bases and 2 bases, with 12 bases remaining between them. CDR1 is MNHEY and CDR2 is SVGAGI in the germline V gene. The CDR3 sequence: CASSFGPPAYEQYF. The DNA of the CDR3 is TGTGCCAGCAGTTTCGGGCCCCCTGCCTACGAGCAGTACTTC.

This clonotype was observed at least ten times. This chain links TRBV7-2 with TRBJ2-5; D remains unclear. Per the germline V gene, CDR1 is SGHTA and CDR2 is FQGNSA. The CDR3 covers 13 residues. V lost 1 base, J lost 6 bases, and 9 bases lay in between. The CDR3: CASSLVVKKTQYF. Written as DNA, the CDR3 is TGTGCCAGCAGCTTAGTGGTCAAAAAGACCCAGTACTTC.

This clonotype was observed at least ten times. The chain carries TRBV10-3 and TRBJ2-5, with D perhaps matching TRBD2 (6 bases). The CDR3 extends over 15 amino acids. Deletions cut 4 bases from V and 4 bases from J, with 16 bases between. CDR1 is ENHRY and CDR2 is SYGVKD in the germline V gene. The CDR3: CAISVSREIGETQYF. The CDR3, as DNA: TGTGCCATCAGTGTATCACGGGAGATTGGAGAGACCCAGTACTTC.

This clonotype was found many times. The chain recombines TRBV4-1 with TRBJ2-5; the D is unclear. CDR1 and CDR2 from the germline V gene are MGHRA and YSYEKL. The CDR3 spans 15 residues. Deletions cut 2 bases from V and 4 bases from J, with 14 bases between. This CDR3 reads CASSQTDLPTETQYF. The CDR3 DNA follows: TGCGCCAGCAGCCAAACAGACCTGCCCACAGAGACCCAGTACTTC.

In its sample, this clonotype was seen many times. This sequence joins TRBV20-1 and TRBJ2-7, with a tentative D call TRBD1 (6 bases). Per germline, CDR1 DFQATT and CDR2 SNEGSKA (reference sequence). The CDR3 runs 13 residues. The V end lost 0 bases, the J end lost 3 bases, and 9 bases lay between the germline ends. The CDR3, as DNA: TGCAGTGCTAGAGAGGGACATTACTACGAGCAGTACTTC. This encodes CSAREGHYYEQYF.